Below are 27 T cell receptor beta chains sequenced from a single sample in a study of CD8 T cells in Susac syndrome. The RNA, about 0.45 to 1 ug, was put through reverse transcription using random hexamers. TCRdb passed the immunoSEQ multiplex PCR reads through MiXCR, listing each CDR3 protein once. The profile covers 100,000 to 110,000 distinct CDR3 sequences, with nearly 97% appearing a single time and less than 0.35% taken by the ten largest. Sample: CD8+ T cells from PBMCs. The receptor set was obtained from a human donor with Susac syndrome.

This clonotype has a single count. The V and J genes are TRBV18 and TRBJ2-3; 14 nucleotides line up with TRBD2. The CDR3 contains 17 residues. Germline CDR1 and CDR2: KGHSH and LQKENI. V was clipped by 2 bases and J by 2 bases; unmatched bases: 3. This CDR3 is CASSPETSGGATDTQYF. CDR3 sequence (DNA): TGTGCCAGCTCACCAGAGACTAGCGGGGGGGCCACAGATACGCAGTATTTT.

V and J are TRBV29-1 and TRBJ2-3; the D gene is possibly TRBD1 (6 bases). The germline V and J ends were trimmed by 7 bases and 6 bases, with 17 bases remaining between them. This CDR3 region has 13 residues. Germline loops: CDR1 SQVTM, CDR2 ANQGSEA. The CDR3 DNA sequence: TGCAGCGCAGGCCACAGGGTCTCGGATACGCAGTATTTT. Translating gives CSAGHRVSDTQYF.

The rearrangement joins TRBV2 to TRBJ1-6; D is unclear. Germline CDR1 reads SNHLY; CDR2 reads FYNNEI. The CDR3 contains 14 residues. V lost 5 bases and J 7 bases, leaving 12 bases between the germline ends. The CDR3 is CASSPTSRNSPLHF. The CDR3 region has the DNA TGTGCCAGCAGTCCGACAAGCCGGAATTCACCCCTCCACTTT.

The CDR3 nucleotides read TGTGCCAGCAGCTCCCGGGACAGCTACGAGCAGTACTTC. It specifies CASSSRDSYEQYF. The V gene is TRBV13, the J gene TRBJ2-7, with TRBD1 identical over 7 bases. Germline V gene lookup returns CDR1 PRHDT and CDR2 FYEKMQ (reference sequence). Trimming cost V 4 bases and J 3 bases; bases outside gene matches: 3. CDR3 length equals 13 residues.

This chain joins TRBV14 and TRBJ1-1; D call uncertain. The CDR3 consists of 14 residues. Germline CDR1 is SGHDN and CDR2 is FVKESK. The V end was cut by 3 bases, the J end by 3 bases, with 11 bases between. The CDR3 nucleotides are TGTGCCAGCAGCCAGGGCGGGCATTACACTGAAGCTTTCTTT. Translated, it gives CASSQGGHYTEAFF.

This clonotype was found once. This sequence joins TRBV29-1 and TRBJ2-5; 7 bases match TRBD1. Germline CDR1 SQVTM, CDR2 ANQGSEA. V was clipped by 3 bases and J by 5 bases; unmatched bases: 12. CDR3 length equals 15 residues. In nucleotides, the CDR3 is TGCAGCGTTGACCCCCGGGACAGCGGTATGGAGACCCAGTACTTC. It yields the protein CSVDPRDSGMETQYF.

The chain has TRBV28 and TRBJ1-3; no clear D. The CDR3 runs 11 residues. CDR1 MDHEN and CDR2 SYDVKM come from the germline V gene. CDR3 loop: CVSALGNTIYF. CDR3 DNA sequence: TGTGTTAGTGCGCTCGGAAACACCATATATTTT. The whole variable domain, filled in from reference TRBV28 and TRBJ1-3, reads DVKVTQSSRYLVKRTGEKVFLECVQDMDHENMFWYRQDPGLGLRLIYFSYDVKMKEKGDIPEGYSVSREKKERFSLILESASTNQTSMYLCVSALGNTIYFGEGSWLTVV.

The V and J genes are TRBV5-1 and TRBJ2-1, with D hard to call. In germline, CDR1 is SGHRS, CDR2 YFSETQ. There are 16 residues in the CDR3. Trimming took off 0 bases at V and 2 bases at J, with 12 bases between the two ends. The CDR3 DNA follows: TGCGCCAGCAGCTTGGGCCCTCTAGGGACCTACAATGAGCAGTTCTTC. Amino acid sequence: CASSLGPLGTYNEQFF.

This chain uses TRBV2 with TRBJ2-7, with TRBD1 matching over 12 bases. CDR3 length equals 14 residues. Germline CDR1 is SNHLY and CDR2 is FYNNEI. Germline trimming cut 7 bases from V and 5 bases from J; bases unmatched to any gene: 6. The CDR3 protein is CASTGDRGRNEQYF. As DNA, the CDR3 is TGTGCCAGCACAGGGGACAGGGGGCGGAACGAGCAGTACTTC.

V and J are TRBV5-4 and TRBJ1-1, with D tentatively TRBD1 (5 bases). Per the germline V gene, CDR1 is SGHNT and CDR2 is YYREEE (reference sequence). Trimming left V 4 bases short and J 0 bases short, with 10 bases between. The CDR3 extends over 14 amino acids. The CDR3 is CASSPRQMNTEAFF. CDR3 DNA: TGTGCCAGCAGCCCTAGACAGATGAACACTGAAGCTTTCTTT.

This chain links TRBV5-6 with TRBJ2-7; TRBD2 matches 7 bases. Germline CDR1 and CDR2: SGHDT and YYEEEE. The trim removed 0 bases at V and 4 bases at J, leaving 4 bases unmatched. This CDR3 has 14 amino acids. CDR3 sequence: CASSLGTSRYEQYF. CDR3 in DNA: TGTGCCAGCAGCTTGGGGACTAGTAGGTACGAGCAGTACTTC.

The V gene is TRBV20-1, the J gene TRBJ2-7; D call uncertain. The germline V and J ends were trimmed by 5 bases and 4 bases, with 15 bases remaining between them. There are 13 residues in the CDR3. From germline, CDR1 is DFQATT and CDR2 SNEGSKA (reference sequence). The CDR3 DNA sequence: TGCAGTGCTGCCGCGGCGATTCCGTACGAGCAGTACTTC. Amino acids: CSAAAAIPYEQYF.

The chain employs TRBV2 and TRBJ1-5; TRBD1 might be the D (6 bases). Trimming cost V 1 base and J 1 base, with 8 bases left between them. There are 15 residues in the CDR3. CDR1 is SNHLY, CDR2 FYNNEI, per germline. The DNA of the CDR3 is TGTGCCAGCAGTGAAGAGGGACAAAGCAATCAGCCCCAGCATTTT. It encodes CASSEEGQSNQPQHF.

The genes are TRBV20-1 and TRBJ2-4; TRBD1 matches at 9 bases. The ends lost 7 bases at V and 5 bases at J; junction bases unmatched: 0. Per the germline V gene, CDR1 is DFQATT and CDR2 is SNEGSKA (reference sequence). This CDR3 region has 11 residues. CDR3 DNA sequence: TGCAGTGGACAGGGGGAAAACATTCAGTACTTC. This gives the protein CSGQGENIQYF.

This rearrangement joins TRBV6-1 to TRBJ2-1; possibly TRBD1 or TRBD2 for D (6 bases each). Germline CDR1 and CDR2: MNHNS and SASEGT. V gave up 6 bases and J gave up 2 bases, with 17 bases separating them. The CDR3 spans 16 residues. CDR3 sequence reads: CASSISRGGPYNEQFF. As DNA, the CDR3 is TGTGCCAGCAGCATTTCCAGGGGAGGTCCCTACAATGAGCAGTTCTTC.

J is TRBJ2-2 and V is TRBV3-1, with D perhaps matching TRBD2 (6 bases). There are 14 residues in the CDR3. Germline-derived CDR1 and CDR2 are LGHDT and YNNKEL (reference sequence). The V gene lost 4 bases and the J gene lost 5 bases, with 11 bases spanning the gap. CDR3 region: CASSPSEGTGELFF. The CDR3 DNA reads as TGTGCCAGCAGCCCATCGGAGGGGACCGGGGAGCTGTTTTTT. The whole variable domain, filled in from reference TRBV3-1 and TRBJ2-2, reads DTAVSQTPKYLVTQMGNDKSIKCEQNLGHDTMYWYKQDSKKFLKIMFSYNNKELIINETVPNRFSPKSPDKAHLNLHINSLELGDSAVYFCASSPSEGTGELFFGEGSRLTVL.

The chain combines TRBV7-8 with TRBJ2-1; weak D call: TRBD2 (5 bases). V lost 5 bases and J 8 bases, leaving 13 bases between the germline ends. The CDR3 loop spans 13 amino acids. Germline-derived CDR1 and CDR2 are SGHVS and FQNEAQ. CDR3 sequence reads: CASSQHPRDEQFF. CDR3 nucleotide sequence: TGTGCCAGCAGCCAACACCCGAGGGATGAGCAGTTCTTC. Variable domain in full (rest from reference TRBV7-8 and TRBJ2-1): GAGVSQSPRYKVAKRGQDVALRCDPISGHVSLFWYQQALGQGPEFLTYFQNEAQLDKSGLPSDRFFAERPEGSVSTLKIQRTQQEDSAVYLCASSQHPRDEQFFGPGTRLTVL.

The chain is built from TRBV5-1 and TRBJ2-7; a possible D gene is TRBD1 (5 bases). Trimming removed 4 bases at V and 2 bases at J, with 13 bases between. Germline V CDR1 and CDR2: SGHRS, YFSETQ. This CDR3 is 14 amino acids long. The CDR3 DNA sequence: TGCGCCAGCAGCCGACCGGACACCCCCTACGAGCAGTACTTC. It encodes CASSRPDTPYEQYF.

V gene TRBV18 combines with J gene TRBJ2-5; 10 positions match TRBD1. This CDR3 comprises 15 residues. Trimming at V came to 5 bases and at J to 2 bases, leaving 5 bases not matched to a gene. The germline V gene encodes CDR1 KGHSH and CDR2 LQKENI. CDR3 DNA sequence: TGTGCCAGCTCAGACAGGGGGCCAGGACAAGAGACCCAGTACTTC. It encodes CASSDRGPGQETQYF.

The chain is built from TRBV29-1 and TRBJ2-7; 10 bases fit TRBD2. CDR1 is SQVTM and CDR2 is ANQGSEA in the germline V gene. This CDR3 region has 13 residues. Losses at the gene ends were 3 bases for V and 2 bases for J; bases not matched to a gene: 1. CDR3 sequence reads: CSVELAGAYEQYF. The DNA of the CDR3 is TGCAGCGTTGAGCTAGCGGGGGCCTACGAGCAGTACTTC.

The CDR3 DNA is TGCGCCAGCAGCTCGTCCGGACTAGCGGGAGCGGGCACAGATACGCAGTATTTT. Amino acid sequence: CASSSSGLAGAGTDTQYF. The rearrangement joins TRBV5-1 to TRBJ2-3; TRBD2 aligns across 13 bases. The V segment lost 3 bases and the J segment 1 base; nucleotides outside the gene matches: 8. The CDR3 totals 18 residues. Germline CDR1 is SGHRS and CDR2 is YFSETQ.

This chain uses TRBV7-6 with TRBJ1-1; D not resolved. The CDR3 is 13 residues long. Germline V gene sequence: CDR1 SGHVS, CDR2 FNYEAQ. With 5 bases removed from V and 6 bases from J, the gap between germline ends came to 13 bases. CDR3 sequence: CASSPDSYAEAFF. The CDR3 DNA follows: TGTGCCAGCAGCCCAGATTCCTACGCTGAAGCTTTCTTT.

The V and J genes are TRBV7-9 and TRBJ1-4, with D maybe TRBD1 (6 bases). Germline CDR1 and CDR2: SEHNR and FQNEAQ (reference sequence). CDR3 length: 15 residues. V lost 5 bases to trimming and J lost 0 bases, with 10 bases between them. The CDR3 sequence is CASSPRGPTNEKLFF. Written as DNA, the CDR3 is TGTGCCAGCAGCCCCAGGGGCCCAACTAATGAAAAACTGTTTTTT.

This sequence joins TRBV7-8 and TRBJ2-1, with D possibly TRBD1 on 6 matching bases. This CDR3 region has 14 residues. The germline V and J ends were trimmed by 5 bases and 5 bases, with 13 bases remaining between them. From germline, CDR1 is SGHVS and CDR2 FQNEAQ. CDR3 protein: CASSATGLNNEQFF. The CDR3 DNA reads as TGTGCCAGCAGCGCCACAGGGTTGAACAATGAGCAGTTCTTC. Looking up the rest from reference TRBV7-8 and TRBJ2-1 gives the full variable domain: GAGVSQSPRYKVAKRGQDVALRCDPISGHVSLFWYQQALGQGPEFLTYFQNEAQLDKSGLPSDRFFAERPEGSVSTLKIQRTQQEDSAVYLCASSATGLNNEQFFGPGTRLTVL.

The J gene is TRBJ2-7, the V gene TRBV29-1; no reliable D call. The CDR3 consists of 13 residues. V dropped 6 bases and J dropped 0 bases, with 12 bases sitting between them. CDR1 and CDR2 (germline): SQVTM, ANQGSEA. CDR3 sequence: CSVAGRSSYEQYF. The DNA of the CDR3 is TGCAGCGTAGCAGGCCGGAGCTCCTACGAGCAGTACTTC.

V gene TRBV20-1 combines with J gene TRBJ1-1; no definite D call. Trimming took 3 bases from V and 8 from J, leaving 4 bases between them. The CDR3 covers 9 residues. Per the germline V gene, CDR1 is DFQATT and CDR2 is SNEGSKA (reference sequence). CDR3: CSASVEAFF. CDR3 coding DNA: TGCAGTGCTAGTGTCGAAGCTTTCTTT.

The rearrangement links TRBV3-1 to TRBJ2-3, with D perhaps matching TRBD1 or TRBD2 (6 bases each). The CDR3 is 13 residues long. Germline loops: CDR1 LGHDT, CDR2 YNNKEL (reference sequence). V shed 5 bases and J shed 2 bases, with 8 bases lying between them. CDR3 coding DNA: TGTGCCAGCAGCGGGGGGCCCACAGATACGCAGTATTTT. It is translated as CASSGGPTDTQYF.